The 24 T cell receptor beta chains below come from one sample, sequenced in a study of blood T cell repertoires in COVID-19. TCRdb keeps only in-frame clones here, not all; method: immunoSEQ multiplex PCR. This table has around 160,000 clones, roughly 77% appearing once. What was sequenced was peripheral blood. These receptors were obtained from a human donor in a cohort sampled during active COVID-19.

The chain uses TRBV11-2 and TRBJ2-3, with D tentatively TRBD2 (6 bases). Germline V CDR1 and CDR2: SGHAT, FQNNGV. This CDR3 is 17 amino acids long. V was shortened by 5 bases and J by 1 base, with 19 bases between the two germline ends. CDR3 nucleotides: TGTGCCAGCAGCCCTAACCAGGGCCAGCGGGGCACAGATACGCAGTATTTT. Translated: CASSPNQGQRGTDTQYF. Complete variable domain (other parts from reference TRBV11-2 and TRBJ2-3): EAGVAQSPRYKIIEKRQSVAFWCNPISGHATLYWYQQILGQGPKLLIQFQNNGVVDDSQLPKDRFSAERLKGVDSTLKIQPAKLEDSAVYLCASSPNQGQRGTDTQYFGPGTRLTVL.

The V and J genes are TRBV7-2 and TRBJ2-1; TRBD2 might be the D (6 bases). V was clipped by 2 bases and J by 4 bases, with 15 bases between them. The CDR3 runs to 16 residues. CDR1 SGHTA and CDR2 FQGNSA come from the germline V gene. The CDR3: CASSLPGLSSYNEQFF. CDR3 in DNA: TGTGCCAGCAGCTTACCGGGACTGTCTAGTTACAATGAGCAGTTCTTC. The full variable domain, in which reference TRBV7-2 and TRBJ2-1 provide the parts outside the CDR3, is GAGVSQSPSNKVTEKGKDVELRCDPISGHTALYWYRQSLGQGLEFLIYFQGNSAPDKSGLPSDRFSAERTGGSVSTLTIQRTQQEDSAVYLCASSLPGLSSYNEQFFGPGTRLTVL.

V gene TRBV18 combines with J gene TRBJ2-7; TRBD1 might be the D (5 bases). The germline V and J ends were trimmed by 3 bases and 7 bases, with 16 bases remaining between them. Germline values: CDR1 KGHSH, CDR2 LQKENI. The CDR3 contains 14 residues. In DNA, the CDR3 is TGTGCCAGCTCACCCTATGAGCAGGGTGGAGAGCAGTACTTC. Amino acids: CASSPYEQGGEQYF.

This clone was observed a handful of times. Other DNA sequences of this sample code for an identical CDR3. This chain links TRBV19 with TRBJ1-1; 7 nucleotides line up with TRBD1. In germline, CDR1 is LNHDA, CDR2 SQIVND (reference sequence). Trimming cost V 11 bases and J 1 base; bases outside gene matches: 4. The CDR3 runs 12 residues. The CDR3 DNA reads TGTGCCTCACGGACAGGGAACACTGAAGCTTTCTTT. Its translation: CASRTGNTEAFF.

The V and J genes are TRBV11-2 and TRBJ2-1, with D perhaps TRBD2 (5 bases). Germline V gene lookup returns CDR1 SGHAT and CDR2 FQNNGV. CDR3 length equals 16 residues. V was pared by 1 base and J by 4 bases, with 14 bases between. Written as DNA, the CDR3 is TGTGCCAGCAGCTTAGCTGGGGTGAGGGTTTACAATGAGCAGTTCTTC. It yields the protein CASSLAGVRVYNEQFF.

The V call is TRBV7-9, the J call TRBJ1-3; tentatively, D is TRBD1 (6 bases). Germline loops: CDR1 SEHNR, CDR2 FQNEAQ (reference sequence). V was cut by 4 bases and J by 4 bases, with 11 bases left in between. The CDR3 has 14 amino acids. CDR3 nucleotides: TGTGCCAGCAGCTCAGACAGGCCCGGAAACACCATATATTTT. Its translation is CASSSDRPGNTIYF.

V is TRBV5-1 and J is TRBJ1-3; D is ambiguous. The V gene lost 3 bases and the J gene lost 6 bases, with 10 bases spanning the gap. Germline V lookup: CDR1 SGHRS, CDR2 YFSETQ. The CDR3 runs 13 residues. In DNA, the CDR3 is TGCGCCAGCAGCTACGAGGGAGCAAACACCATATATTTT. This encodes CASSYEGANTIYF.

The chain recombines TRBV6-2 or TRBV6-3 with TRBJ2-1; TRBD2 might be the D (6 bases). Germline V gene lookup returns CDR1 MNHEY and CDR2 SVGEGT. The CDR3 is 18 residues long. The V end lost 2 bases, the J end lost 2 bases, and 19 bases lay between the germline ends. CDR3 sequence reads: CASSYRRVGAGAYNEQFF. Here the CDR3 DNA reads TGTGCCAGCAGTTACCGCCGAGTTGGAGCGGGCGCCTACAATGAGCAGTTCTTC.

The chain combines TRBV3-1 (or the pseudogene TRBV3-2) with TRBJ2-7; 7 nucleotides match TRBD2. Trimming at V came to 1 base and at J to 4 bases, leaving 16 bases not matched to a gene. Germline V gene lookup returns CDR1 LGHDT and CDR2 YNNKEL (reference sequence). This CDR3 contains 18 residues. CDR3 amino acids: CASSQGSSGLSGFYEQYF. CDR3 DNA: TGTGCCAGCAGCCAAGGTTCTAGCGGCCTAAGCGGATTTTACGAGCAGTACTTC.

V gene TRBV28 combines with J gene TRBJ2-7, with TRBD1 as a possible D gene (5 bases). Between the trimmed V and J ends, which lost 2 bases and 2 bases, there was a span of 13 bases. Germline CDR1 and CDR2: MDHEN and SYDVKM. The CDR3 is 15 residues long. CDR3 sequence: CASSLGARVPYEQYF. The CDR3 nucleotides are TGTGCCAGCAGTTTAGGGGCAAGAGTACCCTACGAGCAGTACTTC.

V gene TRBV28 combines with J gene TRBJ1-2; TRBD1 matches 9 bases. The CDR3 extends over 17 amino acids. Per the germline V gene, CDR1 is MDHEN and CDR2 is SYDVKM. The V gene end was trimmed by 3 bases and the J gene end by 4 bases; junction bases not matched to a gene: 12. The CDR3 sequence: CASSFAGAGTGSYGYTF. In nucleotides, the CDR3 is TGTGCCAGCAGTTTCGCCGGGGCCGGGACAGGGTCCTATGGCTACACCTTC.

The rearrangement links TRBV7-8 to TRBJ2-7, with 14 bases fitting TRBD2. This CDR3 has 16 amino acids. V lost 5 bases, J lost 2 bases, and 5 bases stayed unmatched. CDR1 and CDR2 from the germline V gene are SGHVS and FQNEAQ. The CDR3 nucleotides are TGTGCCAGCAGCGTAGGACTAGCGGGAGGCCCCTACGAGCAGTACTTC. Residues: CASSVGLAGGPYEQYF.

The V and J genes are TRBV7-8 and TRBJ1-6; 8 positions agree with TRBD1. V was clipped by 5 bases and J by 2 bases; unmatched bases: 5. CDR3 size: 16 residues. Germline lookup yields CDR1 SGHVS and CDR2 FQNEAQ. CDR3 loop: CASSPDREAYNSPLHF. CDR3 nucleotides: TGTGCCAGCAGCCCGGACAGGGAGGCCTATAATTCACCCCTCCACTTT.

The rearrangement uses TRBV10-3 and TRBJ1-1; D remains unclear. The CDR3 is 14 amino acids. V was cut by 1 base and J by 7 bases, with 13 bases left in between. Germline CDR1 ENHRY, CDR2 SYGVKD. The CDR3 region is CAISELPEALEAFF. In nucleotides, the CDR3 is TGTGCCATCAGTGAGTTGCCCGAGGCCCTTGAAGCTTTCTTT.

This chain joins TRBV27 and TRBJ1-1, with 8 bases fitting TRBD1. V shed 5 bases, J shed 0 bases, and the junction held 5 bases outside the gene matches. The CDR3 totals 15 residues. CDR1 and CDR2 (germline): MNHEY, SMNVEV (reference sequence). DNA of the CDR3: TGTGCCAGCAGTCGTAGGGACAGGATGAACACTGAAGCTTTCTTT. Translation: CASSRRDRMNTEAFF.

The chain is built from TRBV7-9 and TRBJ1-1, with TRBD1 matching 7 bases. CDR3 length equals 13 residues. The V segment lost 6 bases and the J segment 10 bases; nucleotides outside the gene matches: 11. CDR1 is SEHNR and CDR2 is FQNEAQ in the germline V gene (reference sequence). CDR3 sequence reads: CASRSQGLIGAFF. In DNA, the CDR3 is TGTGCCAGCAGGTCACAGGGGTTGATCGGAGCTTTCTTT.

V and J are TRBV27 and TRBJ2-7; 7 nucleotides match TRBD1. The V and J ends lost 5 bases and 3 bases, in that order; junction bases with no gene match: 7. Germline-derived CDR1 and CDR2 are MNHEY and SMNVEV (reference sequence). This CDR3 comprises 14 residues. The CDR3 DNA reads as TGTGCCAGCAGTCAAGACAGGGTCGGCTACGAGCAGTACTTC. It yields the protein CASSQDRVGYEQYF.

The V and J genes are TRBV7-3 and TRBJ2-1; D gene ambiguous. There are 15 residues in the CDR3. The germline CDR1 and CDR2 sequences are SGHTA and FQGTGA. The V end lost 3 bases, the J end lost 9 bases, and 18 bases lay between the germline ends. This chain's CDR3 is CASSFLESIVSEQFF. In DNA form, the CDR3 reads TGTGCCAGCAGCTTTCTAGAATCCATAGTATCTGAGCAGTTCTTC.

The CDR3 region is CASTGQGQETQYF. The CDR3 DNA reads TGTGCCAGCACCGGACAGGGACAAGAGACCCAGTACTTC. The V call is TRBV28, the J call TRBJ2-5, with 8 bases matching TRBD1. Germline CDR1 reads MDHEN; CDR2 reads SYDVKM. CDR3 length equals 13 residues. After removal of 7 bases from V and 2 bases from J, the junction contained 3 bases not matched to a gene.

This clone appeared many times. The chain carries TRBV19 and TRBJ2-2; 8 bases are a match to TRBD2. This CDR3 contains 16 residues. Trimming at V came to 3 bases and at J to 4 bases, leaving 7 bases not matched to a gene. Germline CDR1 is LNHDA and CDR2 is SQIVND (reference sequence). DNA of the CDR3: TGTGCCAGTAGTATCTTAGGGACTAGGGGCACCGGGGAGCTGTTTTTT. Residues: CASSILGTRGTGELFF.

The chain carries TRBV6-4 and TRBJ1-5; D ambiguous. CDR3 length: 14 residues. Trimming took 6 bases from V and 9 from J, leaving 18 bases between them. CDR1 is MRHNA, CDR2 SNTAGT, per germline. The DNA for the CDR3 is TGTGCCAGCAGCCCCCCAGGTTCAATATGGCCCCAGCATTTT. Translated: CASSPPGSIWPQHF.

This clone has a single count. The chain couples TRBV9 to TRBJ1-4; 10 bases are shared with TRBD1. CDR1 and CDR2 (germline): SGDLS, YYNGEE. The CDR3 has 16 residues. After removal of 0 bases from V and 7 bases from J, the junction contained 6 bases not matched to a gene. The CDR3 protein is CASSVAPTGGSEKLFF. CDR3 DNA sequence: TGTGCCAGCAGCGTAGCCCCGACAGGGGGCAGTGAAAAACTGTTTTTT. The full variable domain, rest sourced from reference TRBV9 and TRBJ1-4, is DSGVTQTPKHLITATGQRVTLRCSPRSGDLSVYWYQQSLDQGLQFLIQYYNGEERAKGNILERFSAQQFPDLHSELNLSSLELGDSALYFCASSVAPTGGSEKLFFGSGTQLSVL.

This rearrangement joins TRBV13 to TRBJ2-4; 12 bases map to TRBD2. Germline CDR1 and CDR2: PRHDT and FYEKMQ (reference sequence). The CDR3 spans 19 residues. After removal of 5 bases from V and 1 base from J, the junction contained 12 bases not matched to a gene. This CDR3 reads CASSQRRGLAGLAKNIQYF. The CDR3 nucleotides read TGTGCCAGCAGCCAAAGACGCGGACTAGCGGGATTGGCCAAAAACATTCAGTACTTC.

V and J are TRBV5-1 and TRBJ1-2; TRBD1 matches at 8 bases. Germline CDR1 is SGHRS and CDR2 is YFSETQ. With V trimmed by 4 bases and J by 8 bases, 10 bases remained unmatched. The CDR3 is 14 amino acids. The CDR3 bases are TGCGCCAGCAGCCCGGACAGGGCGACACGAGGCTACACCTTC. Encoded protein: CASSPDRATRGYTF.